This T cell receptor (beta chain) was found in a study of blood T cell repertoires in COVID-19. This clone showed up just a few times. Data came from immunoSEQ multiplex PCR; TCRdb stores just in-frame clones and leaves some out. The data hold approximately 40,000 clones, with roughly 75% observed a single time. Looked up from germline, CDR1 is SNHLY and CDR2 is FYNNEI. The germline V and J ends were trimmed by 7 bases and 7 bases, with 20 bases remaining between them. This CDR3 is built from 15 residues. Sequenced: peripheral blood. The gene calls are TRBV2 and TRBJ2-1; D not resolved. The clonotype was recovered from a man older than 75 with active or convalescent COVID-19. The CDR3 nucleotides are TGTGCCAGCACTCTACAGTCACCCCAAGGTAATGAGCAGTTCTTC. Its translation: CASTLQSPQGNEQFF.